The T cell receptor beta chain described here comes from a study of beta chain features in type 1 diabetes. For this clone: Its target is not known.

In all sorted populations, purity surpassed 98%. Expressed TCRB transcripts were sequenced after all isolated RNA was converted to cDNA. Assay: immunoSEQ multiplex PCR; the TCRdb copy retains only in-frame clones and omits some. In the table there are under 300,000 clones, about 8% of which are singletons. General study points: Cells carrying high TCR expression could end up over-represented when cDNA is sequenced. Fewer insertions but more deletions were seen at VDJ junctions in type 1 diabetes patients. Across all four CD4+ subsets, people with type 1 diabetes showed modestly shorter TCRB CDR3s.

The sample comprised central memory CD4+ T cells from blood. The TCR was taken from a woman aged 18-29 years in good health.

For the CDR3, the DNA is TGCGCCAGCAGCCTCGAATCGACAGGACTTGGCTACACCTTC. This gives the protein CASSLESTGLGYTF. This chain uses TRBV5-1 with TRBJ1-2; TRBD1 is a possible D gene (6 bases). This CDR3 contains 14 residues. Trimming shortened V by 4 bases and J by 7 bases, and 17 bases separated the two germline ends. Germline V gene lookup returns CDR1 SGHRS and CDR2 YFSETQ.